These 8 T cell receptor beta chains were sequenced from one sample in a study of blood T cell repertoires in COVID-19. TCRdb's copy holds only in-frame clones and misses some; the assay was immunoSEQ multiplex PCR. The data contain 300,000 to 400,000 clones, roughly 87% of them singletons. Sequenced sample: peripheral blood. The receptor source for this set is a man aged 25-45 years with COVID-19, enrolled during active disease.

As to this clone: Other DNA variants within this sample encode the same CDR3. This sequence joins TRBV5-4 and TRBJ2-1; the D gene is possibly TRBD2 (6 bases). V lost 2 bases, J lost 0 bases, and 12 bases lay in between. The CDR3 contains 16 residues. Germline V gene sequence: CDR1 SGHNT, CDR2 YYREEE (reference sequence). Here the CDR3 reads CASSLGGASSYNEQFF. As DNA, the CDR3 is TGTGCCAGCAGCTTAGGAGGGGCGAGCTCCTACAATGAGCAGTTCTTC. The full variable domain, with the rest looked up from reference TRBV5-4 and TRBJ2-1, is ETGVTQSPTHLIKTRGQQVTLRCSSQSGHNTVSWYQQALGQGPQFIFQYYREEENGRGNFPPRFSGLQFPNYSSELNVNALELDDSALYLCASSLGGASSYNEQFFGPGTRLTVL.

The V call is TRBV7-2, the J call TRBJ2-5, with 11 bases matching TRBD2. The junction had 6 bases not matched to a gene; V was cut back by 1 base and J by 5 bases. The germline CDR1 and CDR2 sequences are SGHTA and FQGNSA. This CDR3 has 16 residues. CDR3: CASSLVTSGSLETQYF. CDR3 nucleotide sequence: TGTGCCAGCAGCTTAGTCACTAGCGGGAGTTTGGAGACCCAGTACTTC.

The gene calls are TRBV18 and TRBJ2-2; D is ambiguous. The CDR3 length is 15 residues. Germline CDR1 is KGHSH and CDR2 is LQKENI. Trimming cost V 4 bases and J 8 bases, with 17 bases left between them. The CDR3 DNA reads TGTGCCAGCTCACTACTGGAGTTACCGTTAGGGGAGCTGTTTTTT. Amino acids: CASSLLELPLGELFF.

This clone occurred a few times. V usage is TRBV6-1 and J usage is TRBJ1-5; 8 bases fit TRBD1. Germline CDR1 is MNHNS and CDR2 is SASEGT. The CDR3 has 17 residues. Trimming cost V 4 bases and J 0 bases; bases outside gene matches: 8. The CDR3 loop reads CASSAGTGYYSNQPQHF. The CDR3 nucleotides read TGTGCCAGCAGTGCCGGGACAGGCTATTATAGCAATCAGCCCCAGCATTTT.

The rearrangement joins TRBV7-9 to TRBJ2-5; no firm D call. The CDR3 extends over 14 amino acids. V lost 9 bases to trimming and J lost 2 bases, with 16 bases between them. Germline V CDR1 and CDR2: SEHNR, FQNEAQ (reference sequence). In DNA, the CDR3 is TGTGCCAGTCAGAAAGTGGGCCCACAAGAGACCCAGTACTTC. Encoded protein: CASQKVGPQETQYF.

The rearrangement joins TRBV24-1 to TRBJ2-5, with D perhaps TRBD1 (5 bases). Per the germline V gene, CDR1 is KGHDR and CDR2 is SFDVKD. This CDR3 region has 13 residues. Trimming cost V 3 bases and J 2 bases, with 6 bases left between them. CDR3 DNA sequence: TGTGCCACCAGTGATGGACATCAAGAGACCCAGTACTTC. It translates to CATSDGHQETQYF.

The V gene is TRBV15, the J gene TRBJ2-2, with D maybe TRBD2 (5 bases). Trimming took off 0 bases at V and 0 bases at J, with 14 bases between the two ends. The CDR3 sequence is 18 residues long. CDR1 LNHNV and CDR2 YYDKDF come from the germline V gene (reference sequence). The DNA of the CDR3 is TGTGCCACCAGCAGAGATCGGATGGGGAGCGCGAACACCGGGGAGCTGTTTTTT. This gives the protein CATSRDRMGSANTGELFF.

The chain employs TRBV6-5 and TRBJ2-3; TRBD2 matches at 7 bases. The V gene end was trimmed by 6 bases and the J gene end by 0 bases; junction bases not matched to a gene: 6. CDR3 length: 15 residues. Per germline, CDR1 MNHEY and CDR2 SVGAGI. CDR3 nucleotides: TGTGCCAGCAGCCCACTAGCGTATAGCACAGATACGCAGTATTTT. Translated: CASSPLAYSTDTQYF.